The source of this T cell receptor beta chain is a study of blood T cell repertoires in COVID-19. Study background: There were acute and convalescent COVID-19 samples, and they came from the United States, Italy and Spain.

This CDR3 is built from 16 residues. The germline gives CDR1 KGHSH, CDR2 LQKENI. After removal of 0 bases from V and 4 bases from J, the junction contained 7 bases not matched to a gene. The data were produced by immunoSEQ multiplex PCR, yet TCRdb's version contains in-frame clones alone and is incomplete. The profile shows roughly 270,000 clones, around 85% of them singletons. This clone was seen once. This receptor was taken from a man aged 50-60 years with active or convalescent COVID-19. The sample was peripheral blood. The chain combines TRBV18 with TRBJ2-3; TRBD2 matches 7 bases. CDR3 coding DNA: TGTGCCAGCTCACCACCCGGACTAGAAGGCTCAGATACGCAGTATTTT. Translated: CASSPPGLEGSDTQYF.